A single sample is the source of the 19 T cell receptor beta chains below, sequenced in a study of shared clonotypes between healthy human individuals. Sequencing was performed with immunoSEQ multiplex PCR; in TCRdb, only in-frame clones are kept and a portion is missing. The sample shows a few million clones, around 90% of them seen only once. Sequencing used naive CD4+ T cells sorted from blood. Subset meaning: CD45RA+ positively selected. The source is a man aged 18 to 30 in good health.

Only one count was recorded for this clone. This rearrangement joins TRBV25-1 to TRBJ2-7; possibly TRBD1 for D (6 bases). Deletions cut 7 bases from V and 0 bases from J, with 16 bases between. The CDR3 has 15 amino acids. Germline values: CDR1 MGHDK, CDR2 SYGVNS. The CDR3 spells CASKRTGSGSYEQYF. CDR3 nucleotides: TGTGCCAGCAAGCGTACAGGGTCCGGCTCCTACGAGCAGTACTTC.

The rearrangement links TRBV11-2 to TRBJ2-3; no clear D. Germline-derived CDR1 and CDR2 are SGHAT and FQNNGV. V was pared by 5 bases and J by 8 bases, with 8 bases between. CDR3 length equals 11 residues. The chain's CDR3 is CASSPGRTQYF. The CDR3 DNA is TGTGCCAGCAGCCCCGGACGTACGCAGTATTTT.

On this clone: Germline is not matched at one junction end, which may reflect a read error. V usage is TRBV18 and J usage is TRBJ2-2; 9 positions agree with TRBD1. Germline lookup yields CDR1 KGHSH and CDR2 LQKENI. There are 14 residues in the CDR3. For the CDR3, the DNA is TGTGCCAGCTCGCCACAGGGGGCGAACGGGGAGCTGTTTTTT. It codes for CASSPQGANGELFF. Full variable domain (rest looked up from reference TRBV18 and TRBJ2-2): NAGVMQNPRHLVRRRGQEARLRCSPMKGHSHVYWYRQLPEEGLKFMVYLQKENIIDESGMPKERFSAEFPKEGPSILRIQQVVRGDSAAYFCASSPQGANGELFFGEGSRLTVL.

The J gene is TRBJ1-1, the V gene TRBV30; TRBD1 agrees at 7 bases. V lost 2 bases to trimming and J lost 10 bases; unmatched junction nucleotides: 7. CDR1 is GTSNPN and CDR2 is SVGIG in the germline V gene (reference sequence). This CDR3 region has 12 residues. CDR3 bases: TGTGCCTGGAGTAAACAGGGGATGGTAGCTTTCTTT. It codes for CAWSKQGMVAFF.

For the CDR3, the DNA is TGTGCCAGCAGTTCCCGACAGGGGGGGGCGGACACTGAAGCTTTCTTT. It yields the protein CASSSRQGGADTEAFF. The rearrangement joins TRBV6-5 to TRBJ1-1; TRBD1 aligns across 9 bases. The V gene end was trimmed by 4 bases and the J gene end by 3 bases; junction bases not matched to a gene: 9. Germline V gene data show CDR1 as MNHEY and CDR2 as SVGAGI. CDR3 size: 16 residues.

The CDR3 protein is CASSLTRQGRDEQYF. The CDR3 DNA is TGCGCCAGCAGCTTGACCCGACAGGGAAGGGACGAGCAGTACTTC. The chain couples TRBV5-1 to TRBJ2-7, with 7 bases aligning to TRBD1. The germline CDR1 and CDR2 sequences are SGHRS and YFSETQ. With V trimmed by 1 base and J by 5 bases, 9 bases remained unmatched. This CDR3 region has 15 residues.

The CDR3 DNA reads as TGTGCCAGCAGCGTAGGAATCGACGGGGGCTATGGCTACACCTTC. Encoded protein: CASSVGIDGGYGYTF. The chain joins TRBV9 to TRBJ1-2, with D perhaps matching TRBD1 (5 bases). The CDR3 has 15 residues. Per germline, CDR1 SGDLS and CDR2 YYNGEE. V lost 0 bases and J lost 4, with 13 bases in between.

The chain recombines TRBV11-2 with TRBJ2-7; maybe TRBD2 (5 bases). CDR3 size: 16 residues. V dropped 5 bases and J dropped 2 bases, with 19 bases sitting between them. Germline CDR1 and CDR2: SGHAT and FQNNGV. CDR3 sequence (DNA): TGTGCCAGCAGCCCGGGGAAGGGTGGCAGACCCTACGAGCAGTACTTC. This translates into CASSPGKGGRPYEQYF. Together with reference TRBV11-2 and TRBJ2-7, the CDR3 gives the full variable domain: EAGVAQSPRYKIIEKRQSVAFWCNPISGHATLYWYQQILGQGPKLLIQFQNNGVVDDSQLPKDRFSAERLKGVDSTLKIQPAKLEDSAVYLCASSPGKGGRPYEQYFGPGTRLTVT.

This chain uses TRBV5-1 with TRBJ1-2; D is perhaps TRBD1 (5 bases). The CDR3 runs to 15 residues. The germline V and J ends were trimmed by 0 bases and 3 bases, with 12 bases remaining between them. CDR1 and CDR2 (germline): SGHRS, YFSETQ. CDR3 sequence reads: CASSLALGADYGYTF. The CDR3 nucleotides are TGCGCCAGCAGCTTGGCTCTCGGGGCGGACTATGGCTACACCTTC.

The chain joins TRBV27 to TRBJ1-6; 9 nucleotides align to TRBD1. CDR3 length: 17 amino acids. Per germline, CDR1 MNHEY and CDR2 SMNVEV (reference sequence). With V trimmed by 6 bases and J by 9 bases, 15 bases remained unmatched. CDR3 nucleotide sequence: TGTGCCAGCAGAGTTTCATCCCCCGGGACAGGGATTTCACCCCTCCACTTT. Translation: CASRVSSPGTGISPLHF.

The J gene is TRBJ1-2, the V gene TRBV14; unclear D gene. Germline loops: CDR1 SGHDN, CDR2 FVKESK. The CDR3 has 13 residues. V dropped 0 bases and J dropped 6 bases, with 8 bases sitting between them. The CDR3 region is CASSQERAHGYTF. CDR3 in DNA: TGTGCCAGCAGCCAAGAGAGGGCTCATGGCTACACCTTC. Full variable domain (remainder filled in from reference TRBV14 and TRBJ1-2): EAGVTQFPSHSVIEKGQTVTLRCDPISGHDNLYWYRRVMGKEIKFLLHFVKESKQDESGMPNNRFLAERTGGTYSTLKVQPAELEDSGVYFCASSQERAHGYTFGSGTRLTVV.

The chain links TRBV7-2 to TRBJ2-1; possible D gene TRBD2, 5 bases. This CDR3 region has 15 residues. Germline values: CDR1 SGHTA, CDR2 FQGNSA. Trimming shortened V by 2 bases and J by 9 bases, and 17 bases separated the two germline ends. The chain's CDR3 is CASSLSGRNEGEQFF. The CDR3 DNA reads TGTGCCAGCAGCTTAAGTGGGAGAAATGAGGGTGAGCAGTTCTTC. Combining the CDR3 with reference TRBV7-2 and TRBJ2-1 gives the whole variable domain GAGVSQSPSNKVTEKGKDVELRCDPISGHTALYWYRQSLGQGLEFLIYFQGNSAPDKSGLPSDRFSAERTGGSVSTLTIQRTQQEDSAVYLCASSLSGRNEGEQFFGPGTRLTVL.

J is TRBJ1-5 and V is TRBV19, with D possibly being TRBD1 (6 bases). Trimming pared 6 bases from V and 7 bases from J, leaving 10 bases between. The CDR3 runs to 12 residues. Germline assignment: CDR1 LNHDA and CDR2 SQIVND (reference sequence). The CDR3, as DNA: TGTGCCAGTAGCCTACAGGGACAGCCCCAGCATTTT. Translation: CASSLQGQPQHF. The whole variable domain, filled in from reference TRBV19 and TRBJ1-5, reads DGGITQSPKYLFRKEGQNVTLSCEQNLNHDAMYWYRQDPGQGLRLIYYSQIVNDFQKGDIAEGYSVSREKKESFPLTVTSAQKNPTAFYLCASSLQGQPQHFGDGTRLSIL.

This chain links TRBV7-2 with TRBJ1-1, with 7 bases matching TRBD1. The germline CDR1 and CDR2 sequences are SGHTA and FQGNSA. V gave up 6 bases and J gave up 1 base; unmatched junction bases: 5. The CDR3 length is 14 residues. The CDR3 DNA reads as TGTGCCAGCAGGCTAGGGGGCCGGAACACTGAAGCTTTCTTT. It is translated as CASRLGGRNTEAFF.

J is TRBJ2-3 and V is TRBV14; maybe TRBD2 (6 bases). Germline V gene data show CDR1 as SGHDN and CDR2 as FVKESK. The CDR3 has 14 amino acids. Trimming removed 0 bases at V and 7 bases at J, with 11 bases between. CDR3 nucleotides: TGTGCCAGCAGCCAAGACCAGGGAGGTAATACGCAGTATTTT. Amino acids: CASSQDQGGNTQYF.

The chain has TRBV9 and TRBJ2-1; D possibly corresponds to TRBD1 (6 bases). V was shortened by 2 bases and J by 3 bases, with 12 bases between the two germline ends. The CDR3 has 15 residues. Germline-derived CDR1 and CDR2 are SGDLS and YYNGEE. The CDR3 DNA reads TGTGCCAGCAGCGTCATGGGGACAAACTACAATGAGCAGTTCTTC. Amino acids: CASSVMGTNYNEQFF.

The chain couples TRBV2 to TRBJ2-2, with D possibly matching TRBD2 (6 bases). The CDR3 covers 16 residues. The germline gives CDR1 SNHLY, CDR2 FYNNEI. With 1 base removed from V and 4 bases from J, the gap between germline ends came to 13 bases. CDR3 in DNA: TGTGCCAGCAGTGAAGTGCGACTAGTGATCACCGGGGAGCTGTTTTTT. Amino acid sequence: CASSEVRLVITGELFF.

This sequence joins TRBV19 and TRBJ2-7, with 10 bases matching TRBD1. This CDR3 has 13 residues. CDR1 LNHDA and CDR2 SQIVND come from the germline V gene (reference sequence). V dropped 10 bases and J dropped 5; count of bases not matched to a gene: 8. In DNA form, the CDR3 reads TGTGCCACCAAGGGACAGGGGAATCACGAGCAGTACTTC. Protein: CATKGQGNHEQYF. The full variable domain, in which reference TRBV19 and TRBJ2-7 provide the parts outside the CDR3, is DGGITQSPKYLFRKEGQNVTLSCEQNLNHDAMYWYRQDPGQGLRLIYYSQIVNDFQKGDIAEGYSVSREKKESFPLTVTSAQKNPTAFYLCATKGQGNHEQYFGPGTRLTVT.

Concerning this clone itself: The same CDR3 is also encoded by other DNA sequences in this sample. The V and J genes are TRBV2 and TRBJ1-5, with 7 bases lining up with TRBD1. Germline loops: CDR1 SNHLY, CDR2 FYNNEI. V lost 3 bases and J lost 4; bases outside the gene matches: 3. The CDR3 runs 14 residues. CDR3 protein: CASSERQGNQPQHF. The CDR3 DNA is TGTGCCAGCAGTGAGCGACAGGGTAATCAGCCCCAGCATTTT. The complete variable domain, with remaining parts taken from reference TRBV2 and TRBJ1-5, reads EPEVTQTPSHQVTQMGQEVILRCVPISNHLYFYWYRQILGQKVEFLVSFYNNEISEKSEIFDDQFSVERPDGSNFTLKIRSTKLEDSAMYFCASSERQGNQPQHFGDGTRLSIL.